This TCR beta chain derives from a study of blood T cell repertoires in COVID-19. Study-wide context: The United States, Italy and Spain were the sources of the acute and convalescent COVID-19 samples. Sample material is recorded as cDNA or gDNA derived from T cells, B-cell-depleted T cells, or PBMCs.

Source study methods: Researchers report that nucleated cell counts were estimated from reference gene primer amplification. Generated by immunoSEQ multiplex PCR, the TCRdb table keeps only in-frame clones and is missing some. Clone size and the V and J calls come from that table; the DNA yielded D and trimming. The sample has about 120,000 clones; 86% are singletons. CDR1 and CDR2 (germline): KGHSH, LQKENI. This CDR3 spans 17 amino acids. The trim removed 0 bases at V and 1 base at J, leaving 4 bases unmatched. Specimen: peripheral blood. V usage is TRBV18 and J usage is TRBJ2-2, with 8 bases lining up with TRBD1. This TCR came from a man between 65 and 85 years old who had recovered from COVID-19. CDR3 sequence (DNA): TGTGCCAGCTCACCACCGACAGGGGATGGGAACACCGGGGAGCTGTTTTTT. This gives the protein CASSPPTGDGNTGELFF.